This T cell receptor (beta chain) was found in a study of blood T cell repertoires in COVID-19. Study in general: Donors in the United States, Italy and Spain gave samples during acute or convalescent COVID-19. Sources were T cells, B-cell-depleted T cells, or PBMCs; the material itself was cDNA or gDNA.

Authors' processing steps: For nucleated cells, counts were estimated from reference gene primer amplification. Assay: immunoSEQ multiplex PCR; the TCRdb copy retains only in-frame clones and omits some. That table gives V, J and clone size, and the DNA gave D and trimming. The table lists under 300,000 clones, around 84% of them singletons. This CDR3 region has 12 residues. V was trimmed by 4 bases and J by 7 bases, leaving 7 bases between them. Per the germline V gene, CDR1 is LGHDT and CDR2 is YNNKEL (reference sequence). The sequencing input was peripheral blood. The sequence was collected from a woman aged 40 to 50 who had recovered from COVID-19. This chain joins TRBV3-1 (or the pseudogene TRBV3-2) and TRBJ2-2; D is unclear. The CDR3: CASSRGLGELFF. Written as DNA, the CDR3 is TGTGCCAGCAGCCGTGGGCTCGGGGAGCTGTTTTTT.